Listed below are T cell receptor beta chains from one sample, sequenced in a study of breast tumors, draining lymph nodes, adjacent tissues. TCRdb passed the multiplex PCR reads through MiXCR, listing each CDR3 protein once. The repertoire holds 270,000 or so distinct CDR3 sequences, with around 31% as singletons. The sequencing sample was made of axillary lymph node tissue. The receptors were gathered from a female donor with breast cancer. Some clones in this sample may be carry-over from other donors' samples. Both conserved end residues are part of each CDR3. Each record gives: V gene, J gene, CDR3 protein.

>TRBV6-6|TRBJ1-6
CATRFKGSNSPLHF
>TRBV6-5|TRBJ2-3
CASSYNRETDTQYF
>TRBV5-6|TRBJ2-7
CASSMDKQSYEQYF
>TRBV6-1|TRBJ2-1
CASWARVHYNEQFF
>TRBV20-1|TRBJ2-7
CSARALQGTGAYEQYF
>TRBV12-3/TRBV12-4|TRBJ2-4
CASSELAGGSKDIQYF
>TRBV20-1|TRBJ2-5
CSALLAGQETQYF
>TRBV11-3|TRBJ1-3
CASSLRPPGVTGNTIYF
>TRBV18|TRBJ2-1
CASSPPGTSGKNEQFF
>TRBV20-1|TRBJ1-6
CSARAPGSSPIHF
>TRBV28|TRBJ1-2
CASSAPGALYGYTF
>TRBV29-1|TRBJ2-1
CSVELAFYNEQFF
>TRBV20-1|TRBJ2-7
CSASFDYEQYF
>TRBV29-1|TRBJ2-1
CSVPGGGLGHNEQFF
>TRBV19|TRBJ1-4
CASSLQGAQGEKLFF
>TRBV5-1|TRBJ2-7
CASQGLAGVGVDEQYF
>TRBV6-1|TRBJ2-3
CASSLGRTSGSSTDTQYF
>TRBV6-4|TRBJ1-5
CASSDRVRQPQHF
>TRBV6-5|TRBJ1-5
CASSSLLRGVIQPQHF
>TRBV15|TRBJ1-6
CATKLCSYNSPLHF
>TRBV27|TRBJ2-2
CASSLSAGGLGELFF
>TRBV7-2|TRBJ1-2
CASSFSDRSNYGYTF
>TRBV14|TRBJ1-6
CASSQGGNNSPLHF
>TRBV20-1|TRBJ2-5
CSARVDREGTQYF
>TRBV6-6|TRBJ2-3
CASSYFGTSGGGTDTQYF
>TRBV5-1|TRBJ2-7
CASRHYRGNEQYF
>TRBV15|TRBJ2-1
CATSRDLGGEQFF
>TRBV30|TRBJ1-5
CAWSQGPNQPQHF
>TRBV10-1|TRBJ1-6
CAIKRGQEDSPLHF